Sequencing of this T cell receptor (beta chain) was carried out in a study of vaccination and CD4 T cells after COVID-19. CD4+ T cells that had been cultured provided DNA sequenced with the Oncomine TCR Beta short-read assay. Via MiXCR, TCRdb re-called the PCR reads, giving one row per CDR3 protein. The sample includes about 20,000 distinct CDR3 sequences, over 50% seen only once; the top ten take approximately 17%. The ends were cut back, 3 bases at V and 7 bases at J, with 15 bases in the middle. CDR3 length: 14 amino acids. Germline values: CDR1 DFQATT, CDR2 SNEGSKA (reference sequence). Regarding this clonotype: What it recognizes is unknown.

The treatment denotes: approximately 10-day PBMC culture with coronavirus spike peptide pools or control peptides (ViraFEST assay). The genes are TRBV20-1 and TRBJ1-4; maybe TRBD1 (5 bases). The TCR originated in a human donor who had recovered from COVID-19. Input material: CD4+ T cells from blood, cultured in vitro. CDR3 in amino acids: CSASRRETGEKLFF. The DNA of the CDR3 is TGCAGTGCTAGTCGCAGGGAAACGGGTGAAAAACTGTTTTTT.